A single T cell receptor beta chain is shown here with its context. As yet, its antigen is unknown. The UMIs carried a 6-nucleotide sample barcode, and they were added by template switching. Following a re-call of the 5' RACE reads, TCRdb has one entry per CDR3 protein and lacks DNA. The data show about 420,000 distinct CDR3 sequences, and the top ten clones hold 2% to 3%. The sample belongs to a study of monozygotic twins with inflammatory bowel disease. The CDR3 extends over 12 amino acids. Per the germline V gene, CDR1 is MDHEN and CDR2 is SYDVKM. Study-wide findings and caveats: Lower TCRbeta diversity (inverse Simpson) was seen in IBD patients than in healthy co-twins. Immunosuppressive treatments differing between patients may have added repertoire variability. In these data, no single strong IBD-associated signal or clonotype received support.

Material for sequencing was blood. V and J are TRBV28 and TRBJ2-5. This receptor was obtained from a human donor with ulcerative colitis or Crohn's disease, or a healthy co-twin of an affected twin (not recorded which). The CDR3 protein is CASSFSRETQYF.